This T cell receptor (beta chain) was sequenced for a study of PD-L1 blockade in urothelial cancer. Study summary: The researchers analyzed blood 3 weeks (second dose) and 6 weeks after treatment start.

Clones were read by immunoSEQ multiplex PCR, and TCRdb kept only the in-frame ones, dropping some. Of approximately 100,000 clones in the sample, more than 70% were seen once. The sample's time point: pretreatment peripheral blood. The TCR sequence derives from a woman over 75 with urothelial cancer. The sequenced sample was PBMCs, obtained around atezolizumab (anti-PD-L1) treatment.

CDR3 in amino acids: CASSITNTGELFF. The CDR3 DNA reads TGTGCCAGTAGTATTACGAACACCGGGGAGCTGTTTTTT. V and J are TRBV19 and TRBJ2-2; D unclear. Trimming removed 3 bases from V and 0 bases from J, with 2 bases in between. The CDR3 covers 13 residues. Germline V gives CDR1 LNHDA, CDR2 SQIVND (reference sequence).